A single T cell receptor (delta chain) is shown here with its context. TCRdb has a much larger clone's protein, which differs at residue 17 from the translation of this DNA, likely because of a read error; what is shown is the protein translated from the DNA. Germline CDR1 is TSWWSYY and CDR2 is QGS. This CDR3 comprises 19 residues. The data were obtained in a study of gamma-delta chains in newborns, infants, children. Study as a whole: Innate gammadelta T cells reportedly expand polyclonally right after birth, driven by microbial exposure, per the title.

TCRdb processed the reads again with the CATT caller. Of approximately 4,200 delta-chain clones detected, over 2% appear once; the ten largest clones hold 14%. The chain recombines TRDV1 with TRDJ1; TRDD2 aligns across 8 bases. This receptor was identified in a child who was a newborn, infant or young child, either healthy, febrile or measles-vaccinated (not recorded which). Sequenced: blood. The CDR3 sequence: CALGGPPDFLRYPTDKPIF. For the CDR3, the DNA is TGTGCTCTTGGGGGGCCGCCTGACTTCCTACGTTACCCCACCGATAAACCCATCTTT.